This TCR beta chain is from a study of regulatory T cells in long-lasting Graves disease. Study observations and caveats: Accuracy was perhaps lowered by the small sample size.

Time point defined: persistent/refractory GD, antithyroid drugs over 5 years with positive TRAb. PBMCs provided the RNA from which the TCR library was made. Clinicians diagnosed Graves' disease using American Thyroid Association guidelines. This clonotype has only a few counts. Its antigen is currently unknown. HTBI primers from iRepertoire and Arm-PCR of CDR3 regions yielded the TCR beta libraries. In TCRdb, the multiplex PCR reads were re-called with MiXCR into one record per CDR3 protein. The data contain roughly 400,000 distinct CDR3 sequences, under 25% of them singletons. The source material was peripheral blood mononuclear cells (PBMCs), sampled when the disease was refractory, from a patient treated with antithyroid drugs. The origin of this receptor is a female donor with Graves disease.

CDR3 region: CASSQVDGPNEKLFF. The CDR3 nucleotides read TGCGCCAGCAGCCAAGTTGACGGACCGAATGAAAAACTGTTTTTT. The J gene is TRBJ1-4, the V gene TRBV4-3; D is unresolved. The CDR3 totals 15 residues. Germline-derived CDR1 and CDR2 are LGHNA and YSLEER. Trimming removed 1 base from V and 5 bases from J, with 11 bases in between.